This TCR beta chain was captured in a study of blood T cell repertoires in COVID-19. With 4 bases removed from V and 8 bases from J, the gap between germline ends came to 18 bases. Germline V lookup: CDR1 SGHDT, CDR2 YYEEEE. The CDR3 length is 14 residues. Authors' processing steps: The assay estimated nucleated cells by amplifying reference gene primers. Produced via immunoSEQ multiplex PCR; TCRdb's table is partial and in-frame only. V and J calls and clone size come straight from that table; D and trimming were deduced from the DNA. Of 120,000 to 150,000 clones listed, around 90% are singletons. Participant reports of clinical history set cohort assignment.

The material sequenced was PBMCs or T cells enriched from blood (not recorded which). This receptor was identified in a woman aged 40-49 years who had been exposed to COVID-19. This sequence joins TRBV5-6 and TRBJ1-2; possible D gene TRBD1, 6 bases. The CDR3 region has the DNA TGTGCCAGCAGCCCGCCCCGGGGGGCCGGGGGCTACACCTTC. It encodes CASSPPRGAGGYTF.